What follows are 23 T cell receptor beta chains derived from one specimen sequenced in a study of T cells in Graves' hyperthyroidism and ophthalmopathy. The source material, RNA transcripts, was used to amplify TCR beta CDR3 regions. A first-round RT-PCR of the TCR CDR3 used the HTBI primer set. TCRdb recomputed calls from the multiplex PCR reads with MiXCR, one row per CDR3 protein. Among 600,000 to 900,000 distinct CDR3 sequences, less than 20% were seen once, and the ten largest hold approximately 8.4%. Sequencing was performed on blood. The source is a man aged 18 to 29 with Graves' hyperthyroidism.

This clonotype occurred many times. The chain couples TRBV10-3 to TRBJ2-1; 10 bases match TRBD2. V lost 7 bases and J lost 8; bases outside the gene matches: 5. Germline V gene sequence: CDR1 ENHRY, CDR2 SYGVKD. The CDR3 contains 13 residues. The CDR3 here is CAIMELAGDEQFF. CDR3 bases: TGTGCCATCATGGAGCTAGCGGGAGATGAGCAGTTCTTC.

The V call is TRBV5-6, the J call TRBJ2-7; the D is unclear. V was cut by 0 bases and J by 2 bases, with 12 bases left in between. In germline, CDR1 is SGHDT, CDR2 YYEEEE. The CDR3 covers 15 residues. The CDR3 loop reads CASSLGSGTPYEQYF. As DNA, the CDR3 is TGTGCCAGCAGCTTGGGGTCTGGAACTCCCTACGAGCAGTACTTC.

This clonotype was picked up many times. The chain combines TRBV7-9 with TRBJ2-5, with TRBD2 matching 9 bases. Germline CDR1 reads SEHNR; CDR2 reads FQNEAQ (reference sequence). CDR3 length: 15 amino acids. Losses at the gene ends were 8 bases for V and 1 base for J; bases not matched to a gene: 8. The CDR3 region is CASGSGTSSQETQYF. The CDR3 DNA follows: TGTGCCAGCGGATCTGGGACTAGCAGCCAAGAGACCCAGTACTTC.

This clonotype showed up just a few times. V usage is TRBV28 and J usage is TRBJ2-3; weak D call: TRBD1 (5 bases). V lost 2 bases to trimming and J lost 10 bases, with 10 bases between them. CDR1 is MDHEN and CDR2 is SYDVKM in the germline V gene. The CDR3 loop spans 12 amino acids. Here the CDR3 DNA reads TGTGCCAGCAGTTTAGACAGAAGCCCGCAGTATTTT. Protein sequence: CASSLDRSPQYF. The full variable domain, its missing parts supplied by reference TRBV28 and TRBJ2-3, is DVKVTQSSRYLVKRTGEKVFLECVQDMDHENMFWYRQDPGLGLRLIYFSYDVKMKEKGDIPEGYSVSREKKERFSLILESASTNQTSMYLCASSLDRSPQYFGPGTRLTVL.

This clonotype was detected ten times or more. The gene calls are TRBV29-1 and TRBJ2-7; D may be TRBD1 or TRBD2 (5 bases each). CDR1 and CDR2 (germline): SQVTM, ANQGSEA. V dropped 5 bases and J dropped 0 bases, with 11 bases sitting between them. The CDR3 is 13 amino acids. The CDR3 DNA follows: TGCAGCGTTTCCGGGGACCTCTCCTACGAGCAGTACTTC. This sequence encodes CSVSGDLSYEQYF.

The chain links TRBV6-2 or TRBV6-3 to TRBJ2-7; possible D gene TRBD2, 7 bases. Germline V gene sequence: CDR1 MNHEY, CDR2 SVGEGT. The V end lost 6 bases, the J end lost 3 bases, and 15 bases lay between the germline ends. There are 14 residues in the CDR3. The CDR3 reads CASSHREGNYEQYF. For the CDR3, the DNA is TGTGCCAGCAGCCACAGGGAGGGGAACTACGAGCAGTACTTC.

The sample holds many counts of this clonotype. V and J are TRBV7-9 and TRBJ2-5, with D perhaps TRBD1 (5 bases). The V gene's germline CDR1 is SEHNR and CDR2 FQNEAQ (reference sequence). Trimming pared 1 base from V and 3 bases from J, leaving 12 bases between. This CDR3 has 15 amino acids. CDR3 loop: CASSLGAGNKETQYF. The DNA for the CDR3 is TGTGCCAGCAGCTTAGGAGCAGGGAACAAAGAGACCCAGTACTTC.

The chain combines TRBV7-6 with TRBJ2-3; 8 bases line up with TRBD2. CDR1 and CDR2 (germline): SGHVS, FNYEAQ. The V segment lost 3 bases and the J segment 5 bases; nucleotides outside the gene matches: 7. The CDR3 runs to 15 residues. The CDR3 DNA reads as TGTGCCAGCAGCTTTCAGAATAGCGGGATAGATACGCAGTATTTT. This encodes CASSFQNSGIDTQYF.

The table lists this clonotype with many counts. The CDR3 DNA sequence: TGTGCCAGCAGTTTACGCCCCCACGAGCAGTACTTC. Translated: CASSLRPHEQYF. This chain joins TRBV28 and TRBJ2-7, with unresolved D. Trimming pared 2 bases from V and 5 bases from J, leaving 7 bases between. CDR3 length: 12 amino acids. Germline lookup yields CDR1 MDHEN and CDR2 SYDVKM.

This clonotype occurred many times. The chain is built from TRBV10-2 and TRBJ2-7; D is unclear. The V gene lost 4 bases and the J gene lost 0 bases, with 7 bases spanning the gap. CDR1 is WSHSY and CDR2 is SAAADI in the germline V gene. This CDR3 is 13 amino acids long. The CDR3 DNA reads TGCGCCAGCAGTGGGGGATTCTCCTACGAGCAGTACTTC. Encoded protein: CASSGGFSYEQYF.

As to this clonotype: A much larger clonotype is one base distant, so this may be a read error. V gene TRBV4-2 combines with J gene TRBJ2-7; the match to TRBD2 covers 7 bases. J gave up 0 bases and V 4 bases, and 6 bases lay outside the gene matches. This CDR3 has 15 amino acids. From germline, CDR1 is LGHNA and CDR2 YNFKEQ. The CDR3 DNA reads TGTGCCAGCAGCCGAGAGGGAGGGCCCTCCTACGAGCAGTACTTC. It encodes CASSREGGPSYEQYF.

The chain is built from TRBV6-2 or TRBV6-3 and TRBJ2-1; a weak D match, TRBD2 (6 bases). Germline loops: CDR1 MNHEY, CDR2 SVGEGT. This CDR3 comprises 16 residues. V lost 8 bases to trimming and J lost 0 bases, with 17 bases between them. Here the CDR3 reads CASRYRGGTSYNEQFF. CDR3 in DNA: TGTGCCAGCCGATATCGGGGCGGGACCTCCTACAATGAGCAGTTCTTC.

This clonotype was counted many times. The DNA of the CDR3 is TGTGCCAGCAGTTTCCGACAGGGCCATGAGCAGTTCTTC. Amino acid sequence: CASSFRQGHEQFF. The chain carries TRBV12-3 or TRBV12-4 and TRBJ2-1, with 7 bases lining up with TRBD1. The CDR3 is 13 residues long. V dropped 3 bases and J dropped 8; count of bases not matched to a gene: 4.

There are a few counts of this clonotype. CDR3 in DNA: TGTGCCAGCAGCCGGGAGACAGGGGAAGAGACCCAGTACTTC. It yields the protein CASSRETGEETQYF. The V gene is TRBV7-9, the J gene TRBJ2-5; TRBD1 agrees at 8 bases. J gave up 3 bases and V 5 bases, and 5 bases lay outside the gene matches. The CDR3 totals 14 residues. In germline, CDR1 is SEHNR, CDR2 FQNEAQ (reference sequence).

The chain combines TRBV3-1 with TRBJ2-2; 7 positions match TRBD1. This CDR3 comprises 15 residues. V shed 3 bases and J 7 bases; nucleotides not matched to a gene: 8. Germline-derived CDR1 and CDR2 are LGHDT and YNNKEL (reference sequence). The CDR3 DNA is TGTGCCAGCAGCCAGGAAAAGGGGGCGTTCGGGGAGCTGTTTTTT. As protein: CASSQEKGAFGELFF.

This clonotype has a count of ten or more. The chain links TRBV11-3 to TRBJ2-1; tentative D call: TRBD2 (5 bases). This CDR3 has 14 amino acids. The ends were cut back, 8 bases at V and 8 bases at J, with 19 bases in the middle. Germline V gives CDR1 SGHNT, CDR2 YENEEA. In DNA form, the CDR3 reads TGTGCCAGCCAAGAAGCTGGGAGTTACGATGAGCAGTTCTTC. Encoded protein: CASQEAGSYDEQFF.

For this clonotype: A much larger clone lies a single base off, so this may be a read error. Because it lacks the conserved phenylalanine or tryptophan at the end, this CDR3 is likely a read error. V usage is TRBV20-1 and J usage is TRBJ2-3; 7 bases match TRBD2. This CDR3 is built from 15 residues. Germline lookup yields CDR1 DFQATT and CDR2 SNEGSKA (reference sequence). Germline trimming cut 6 bases from V and 2 bases from J; bases unmatched to any gene: 11. The DNA for the CDR3 is TGCAGTGCCAGTGGGAGCGGGAAGATCACAGATACGCAGTATCTT. It is translated as CSASGSGKITDTQYL.

This clonotype came up many times. The CDR3 protein is CASSLDGAKSPTDTQYF. CDR3 bases: TGTGCCAGCAGTTTAGACGGGGCTAAGTCCCCCACAGATACGCAGTATTTT. The chain combines TRBV12-3 or TRBV12-4 with TRBJ2-3; D is possibly TRBD1 or TRBD2 (5 bases each). The V gene lost 1 base and the J gene lost 2 bases, with 16 bases spanning the gap. The CDR3 length is 17 residues.

The rearrangement links TRBV14 to TRBJ2-7; D possibly corresponds to TRBD2 (6 bases). Trimming removed 2 bases at V and 4 bases at J, with 12 bases between. The CDR3 totals 14 residues. CDR1 and CDR2 (germline): SGHDN, FVKESK. The DNA of the CDR3 is TGTGCCAGCAGCCAATCGGCGGGGCGGTACGAGCAGTACTTC. This codes for CASSQSAGRYEQYF.

This clonotype occurred many times. The V gene is TRBV27, the J gene TRBJ2-3; no reliable D call. V dropped 6 bases and J dropped 2 bases, with 12 bases sitting between them. The CDR3 extends over 14 amino acids. Germline values: CDR1 MNHEY, CDR2 SMNVEV (reference sequence). As DNA, the CDR3 is TGTGCCAGCAGCCACTCGCCCTCCACAGATACGCAGTATTTT. Its translation is CASSHSPSTDTQYF.

V usage is TRBV5-6 and J usage is TRBJ2-3; TRBD2 matches 15 bases. The CDR3 is 16 residues long. V lost 3 bases, J lost 2 bases, and 1 base stayed unmatched. Germline lookup yields CDR1 SGHDT and CDR2 YYEEEE. The CDR3 is CASSWTSGGVTDTQYF. The CDR3 coding sequence is TGTGCCAGCAGCTGGACTAGCGGGGGGGTCACAGATACGCAGTATTTT. Using reference TRBV5-6 and TRBJ2-3 for the parts outside the CDR3, the full variable domain is DAGVTQSPTHLIKTRGQQVTLRCSPKSGHDTVSWYQQALGQGPQFIFQYYEEEERQRGNFPDRFSGHQFPNYSSELNVNALLLGDSALYLCASSWTSGGVTDTQYFGPGTRLTVL.

The chain joins TRBV7-9 to TRBJ2-1; a possible D gene is TRBD1 (5 bases). V lost 5 bases and J 3 bases, leaving 11 bases between the germline ends. Germline V gene lookup returns CDR1 SEHNR and CDR2 FQNEAQ (reference sequence). The CDR3 is made up of 14 amino acids. This CDR3 is CASSVGQLYNEQFF. CDR3 coding DNA: TGTGCCAGCAGCGTAGGACAACTCTACAATGAGCAGTTCTTC.

The chain joins TRBV11-2 to TRBJ2-1; possibly TRBD1 for D (5 bases). Germline V gene sequence: CDR1 SGHAT, CDR2 FQNNGV. Deletions cut 8 bases from V and 2 bases from J, with 13 bases between. This CDR3 has 14 amino acids. The CDR3: CASGPGIPYNEQFF. The CDR3 region has the DNA TGTGCCAGCGGCCCAGGGATTCCCTACAATGAGCAGTTCTTC.